A single T cell receptor beta chain is shown here with its context. Its antigen is as yet unknown. The PCR employed 60 Vbeta primers together with 13 Jbeta primers. Generated by immunoSEQ multiplex PCR, the TCRdb table keeps only in-frame clones and is missing some. The table has about 92,000 clones, 65% to 85% seen once. The record originates from a study of cytomegalovirus exposure and HLA in healthy donors. Overall study: Previous work identified roughly 110 million unique TCR beta sequences from roughly 180 million T cells.

Study results and limitations: Most TCR sequences were seen very rarely across donors, but some public TCRs occurred in many. In a later analysis, donors in an Asian-associated ancestry cluster reportedly had fewer N-insertions in productive TCRs than the cohort mean. Some V segments (TRBV6-2 and TRBV6-3 among them) were excluded as indistinguishable.

This CDR3 has 15 residues. Germline CDR1 is MGHRA and CDR2 is YSYEKL. V lost 4 bases and J lost 4; bases outside the gene matches: 7. The sample comprised PBMCs. This chain connects TRBV4-1 to TRBJ2-7; 10 bases are a match to TRBD2. The sequence was obtained from a girl aged 2 to 10 in good health and CMV-seropositive. The DNA for the CDR3 is TGCGCCAGCAGCCCTCAACGGACTAGCGGTTACGAGCAGTACTTC. Translated: CASSPQRTSGYEQYF.